This TCR beta chain is drawn from a study of T-cell reconstitution after alpha-beta-depleted transplantation in children. Unique molecular identifiers were built into the TCRbeta library. Each CDR3 protein is one row after TCRdb ran MiXCR on the PCR reads. This sample has more than 450,000 distinct CDR3 sequences, with 15% to 20% found just once. This clonotype showed up just a few times. V was trimmed by 6 bases and J by 4 bases, leaving 9 bases between them. The length of the CDR3 is 13 residues. CDR1 is MNHEY and CDR2 is SVGAGI in the germline V gene. The sample was PBMCs from the stem cell graft donor, taken from the stem cell graft. The rearrangement uses TRBV6-5 and TRBJ1-4, with D uncertain. This sequence originates from a human donor who donated a stem cell graft to a child with acute lymphoblastic leukemia. The chain's CDR3 is CASRSLGNEKLFF. CDR3 in DNA: TGTGCCAGCAGGTCGCTCGGTAATGAAAAACTGTTTTTT.